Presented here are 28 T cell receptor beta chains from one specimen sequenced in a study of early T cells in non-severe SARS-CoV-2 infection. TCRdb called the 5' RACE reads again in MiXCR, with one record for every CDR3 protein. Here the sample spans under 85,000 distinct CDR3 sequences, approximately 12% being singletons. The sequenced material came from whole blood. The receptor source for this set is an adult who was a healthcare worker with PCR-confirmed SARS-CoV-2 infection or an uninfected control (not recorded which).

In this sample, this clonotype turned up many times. The CDR3, as DNA: TGTGCCATCAGTGAGGGACAGGGGGAGTTGGCCTACGAGCAGTACTTC. This sequence encodes CAISEGQGELAYEQYF. This chain links TRBV10-3 with TRBJ2-7; TRBD1 agrees at 10 bases. There are 16 residues in the CDR3. The ends lost 2 bases at V and 2 bases at J; junction bases unmatched: 6. Germline assignment: CDR1 ENHRY and CDR2 SYGVKD.

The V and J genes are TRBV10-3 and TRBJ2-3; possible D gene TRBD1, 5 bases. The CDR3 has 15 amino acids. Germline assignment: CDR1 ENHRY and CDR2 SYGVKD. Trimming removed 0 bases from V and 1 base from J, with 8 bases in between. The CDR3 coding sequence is TGTGCCATCAGTGAGTCGGGGCAGGGCACAGATACGCAGTATTTT. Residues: CAISESGQGTDTQYF.

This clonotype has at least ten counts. The CDR3 protein is CSVLAGVINNEQFF. As DNA, the CDR3 is TGCAGCGTTTTAGCGGGAGTAATTAACAATGAGCAGTTCTTC. V gene TRBV29-1 combines with J gene TRBJ2-1; 9 bases line up with TRBD2. Germline trimming cut 5 bases from V and 5 bases from J; bases unmatched to any gene: 7. In germline, CDR1 is SQVTM, CDR2 ANQGSEA. The CDR3 runs to 14 residues.

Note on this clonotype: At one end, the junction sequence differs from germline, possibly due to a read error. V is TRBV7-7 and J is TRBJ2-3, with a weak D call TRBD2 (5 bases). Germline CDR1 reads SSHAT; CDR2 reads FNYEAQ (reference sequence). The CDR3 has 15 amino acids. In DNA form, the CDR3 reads TGTGCTAGCAGCTTAAGTCCTAGCAGCACAGATACGCAGTATTTT. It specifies CASSLSPSSTDTQYF.

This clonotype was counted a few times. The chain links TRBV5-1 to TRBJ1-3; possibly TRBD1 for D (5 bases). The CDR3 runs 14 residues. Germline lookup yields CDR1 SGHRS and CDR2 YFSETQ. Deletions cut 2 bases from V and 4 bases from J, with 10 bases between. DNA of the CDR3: TGCGCCAGCAGCTTTGTGGGGGACGGAAACACCATATATTTT. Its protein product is CASSFVGDGNTIYF.

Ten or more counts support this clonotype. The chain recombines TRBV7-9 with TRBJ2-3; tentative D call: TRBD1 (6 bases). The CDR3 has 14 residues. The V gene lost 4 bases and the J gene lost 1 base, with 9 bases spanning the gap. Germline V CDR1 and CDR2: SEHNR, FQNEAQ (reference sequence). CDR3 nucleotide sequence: TGTGCCAGCAGCTGGGGGCTCGGCACAGATACGCAGTATTTT. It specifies CASSWGLGTDTQYF.

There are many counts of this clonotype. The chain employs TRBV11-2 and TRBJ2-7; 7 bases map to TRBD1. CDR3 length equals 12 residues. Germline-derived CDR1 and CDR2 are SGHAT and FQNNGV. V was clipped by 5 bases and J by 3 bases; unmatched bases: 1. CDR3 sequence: CASSRQGYEQYF. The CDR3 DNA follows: TGTGCCAGCAGCAGACAGGGCTACGAGCAGTACTTC. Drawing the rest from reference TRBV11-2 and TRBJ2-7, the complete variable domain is EAGVAQSPRYKIIEKRQSVAFWCNPISGHATLYWYQQILGQGPKLLIQFQNNGVVDDSQLPKDRFSAERLKGVDSTLKIQPAKLEDSAVYLCASSRQGYEQYFGPGTRLTVT.

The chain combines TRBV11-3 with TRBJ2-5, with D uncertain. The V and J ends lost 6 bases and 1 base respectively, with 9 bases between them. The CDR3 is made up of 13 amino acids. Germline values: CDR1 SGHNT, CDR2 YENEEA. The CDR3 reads CASSPDGQETQYF. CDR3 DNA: TGTGCCAGCAGTCCCGACGGCCAAGAGACCCAGTACTTC.

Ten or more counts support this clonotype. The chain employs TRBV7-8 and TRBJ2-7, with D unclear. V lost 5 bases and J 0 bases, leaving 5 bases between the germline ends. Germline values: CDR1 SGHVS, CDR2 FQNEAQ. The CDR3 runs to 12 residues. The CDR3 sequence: CASSPNSYEQYF. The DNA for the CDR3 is TGTGCCAGCAGCCCAAACTCCTACGAGCAGTACTTC.

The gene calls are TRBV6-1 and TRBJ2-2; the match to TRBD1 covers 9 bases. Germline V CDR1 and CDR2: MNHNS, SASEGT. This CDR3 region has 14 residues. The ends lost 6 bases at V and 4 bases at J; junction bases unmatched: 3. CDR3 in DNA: TGTGCCAGCAGAGGGACAGGGAGCACCGGGGAGCTGTTTTTT. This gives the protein CASRGTGSTGELFF.

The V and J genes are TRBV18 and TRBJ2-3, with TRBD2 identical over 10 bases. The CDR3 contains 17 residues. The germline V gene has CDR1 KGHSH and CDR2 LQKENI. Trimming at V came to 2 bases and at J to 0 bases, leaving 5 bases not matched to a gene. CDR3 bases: TGTGCCAGCTCACCAAGGACTAGCGGAACTAGCACAGATACGCAGTATTTT. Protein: CASSPRTSGTSTDTQYF.

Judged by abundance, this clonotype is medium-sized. CDR3 loop: CSVGLAGDYNEQFF. The CDR3 DNA follows: TGCAGCGTTGGATTAGCGGGAGACTACAATGAGCAGTTCTTC. This sequence joins TRBV29-1 and TRBJ2-1, with 9 bases fitting TRBD2. Germline values: CDR1 SQVTM, CDR2 ANQGSEA. V was pared by 4 bases and J by 3 bases, with 4 bases of the junction left unmatched. This CDR3 is 14 amino acids long.

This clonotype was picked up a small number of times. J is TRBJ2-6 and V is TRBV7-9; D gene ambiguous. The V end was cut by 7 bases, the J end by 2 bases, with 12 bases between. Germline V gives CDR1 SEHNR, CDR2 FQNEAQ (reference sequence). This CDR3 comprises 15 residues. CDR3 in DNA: TGTGCCAGCACCTTCGGCTCAGCTGGGGCCAACGTCCTGACTTTC. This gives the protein CASTFGSAGANVLTF.

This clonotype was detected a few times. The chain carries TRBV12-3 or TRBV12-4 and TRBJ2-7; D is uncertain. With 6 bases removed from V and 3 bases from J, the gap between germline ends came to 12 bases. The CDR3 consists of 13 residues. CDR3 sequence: CASSRTLSYEQYF. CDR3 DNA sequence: TGTGCCAGCAGCCGAACCCTTAGCTACGAGCAGTACTTC.

CDR3 DNA sequence: TGTGCCAGCAGCATAGATAGGGCGAGAGGGACTGAAGCTTTCTTT. Its translation: CASSIDRARGTEAFF. The chain links TRBV7-3 to TRBJ1-1; no definite D call. This CDR3 comprises 15 residues. V lost 5 bases, J lost 5 bases, and 18 bases lay in between. Germline V gene lookup returns CDR1 SGHTA and CDR2 FQGTGA.

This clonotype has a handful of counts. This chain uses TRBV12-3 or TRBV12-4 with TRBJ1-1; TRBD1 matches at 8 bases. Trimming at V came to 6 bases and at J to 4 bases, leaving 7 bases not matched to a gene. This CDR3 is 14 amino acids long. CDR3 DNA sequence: TGTGCCAGCAGCTTACTCACAGGGGGCACTGAAGCTTTCTTT. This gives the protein CASSLLTGGTEAFF.

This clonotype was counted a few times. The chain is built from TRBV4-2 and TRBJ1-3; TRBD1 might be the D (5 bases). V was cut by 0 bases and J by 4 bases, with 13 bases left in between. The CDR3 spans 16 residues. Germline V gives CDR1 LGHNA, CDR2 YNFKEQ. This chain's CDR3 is CASSQEVAGTGNTIYF. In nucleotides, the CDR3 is TGTGCCAGCAGCCAAGAGGTAGCAGGGACGGGAAACACCATATATTTT.

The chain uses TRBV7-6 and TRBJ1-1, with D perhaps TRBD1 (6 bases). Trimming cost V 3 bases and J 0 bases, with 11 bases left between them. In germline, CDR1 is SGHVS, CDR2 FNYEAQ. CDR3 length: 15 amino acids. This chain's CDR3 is CASSFGQIMNTEAFF. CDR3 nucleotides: TGTGCCAGCAGCTTCGGACAGATCATGAACACTGAAGCTTTCTTT.

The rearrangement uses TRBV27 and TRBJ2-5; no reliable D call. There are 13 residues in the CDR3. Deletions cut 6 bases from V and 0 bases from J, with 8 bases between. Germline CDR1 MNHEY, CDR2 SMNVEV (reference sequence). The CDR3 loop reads CASRTIYQETQYF. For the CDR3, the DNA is TGTGCCAGCAGAACAATCTACCAAGAGACCCAGTACTTC.

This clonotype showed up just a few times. DNA for the CDR3: TGTGCCAGCAGCCCGAGGACTAGTAGTGAGTTCTTC. As protein: CASSPRTSSEFF. The rearrangement uses TRBV7-2 and TRBJ2-1; 7 nucleotides match TRBD2. The CDR3 totals 12 residues. The germline gives CDR1 SGHTA, CDR2 FQGNSA. With 5 bases clipped from V and 14 bases from J, the junction kept 9 bases outside the gene matches. Looking up the rest from reference TRBV7-2 and TRBJ2-1 gives the full variable domain: GAGVSQSPSNKVTEKGKDVELRCDPISGHTALYWYRQSLGQGLEFLIYFQGNSAPDKSGLPSDRFSAERTGGSVSTLTIQRTQQEDSAVYLCASSPRTSSEFFGPGTRLTVL.

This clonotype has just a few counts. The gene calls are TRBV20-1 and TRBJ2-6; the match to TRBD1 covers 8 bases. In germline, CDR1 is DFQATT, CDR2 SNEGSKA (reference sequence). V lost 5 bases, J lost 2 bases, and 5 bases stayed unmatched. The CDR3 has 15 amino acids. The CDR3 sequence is CSAPPDRAGANVLTF. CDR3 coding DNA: TGCAGTGCTCCACCGGACAGGGCTGGGGCCAACGTCCTGACTTTC.

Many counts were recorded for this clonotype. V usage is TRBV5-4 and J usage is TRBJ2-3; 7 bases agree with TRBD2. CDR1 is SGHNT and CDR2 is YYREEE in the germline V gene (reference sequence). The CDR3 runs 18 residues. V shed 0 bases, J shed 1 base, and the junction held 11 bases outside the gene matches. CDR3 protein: CASSLAEGGRAGTDTQYF. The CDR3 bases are TGTGCCAGCAGCTTGGCCGAGGGAGGGAGGGCCGGCACAGATACGCAGTATTTT.

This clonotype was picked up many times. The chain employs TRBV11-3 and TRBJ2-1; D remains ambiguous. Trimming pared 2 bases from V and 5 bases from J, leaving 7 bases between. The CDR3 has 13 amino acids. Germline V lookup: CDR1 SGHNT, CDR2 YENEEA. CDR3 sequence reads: CASSLTRNNEQFF. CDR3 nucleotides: TGTGCCAGCAGCTTAACTCGGAACAATGAGCAGTTCTTC.

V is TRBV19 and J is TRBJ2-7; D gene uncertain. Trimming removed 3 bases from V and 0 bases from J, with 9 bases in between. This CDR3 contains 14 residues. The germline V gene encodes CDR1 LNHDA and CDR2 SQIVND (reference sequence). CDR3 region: CASSIGRSSYEQYF. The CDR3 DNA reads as TGTGCCAGTAGTATTGGCAGGAGCTCCTACGAGCAGTACTTC.

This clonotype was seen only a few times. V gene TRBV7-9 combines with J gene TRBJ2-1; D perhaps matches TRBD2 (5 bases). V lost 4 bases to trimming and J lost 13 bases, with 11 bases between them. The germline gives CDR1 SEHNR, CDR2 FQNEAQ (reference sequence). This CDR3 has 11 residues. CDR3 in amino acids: CASSSGGQQFF. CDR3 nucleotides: TGTGCCAGCAGCTCTGGCGGGCAACAGTTCTTC. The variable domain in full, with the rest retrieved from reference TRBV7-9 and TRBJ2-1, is DTGVSQNPRHKITKRGQNVTFRCDPISEHNRLYWYRQTLGQGPEFLTYFQNEAQLEKSRLLSDRFSAERPKGSFSTLEIQRTEQGDSAMYLCASSSGGQQFFGPGTRLTVL.

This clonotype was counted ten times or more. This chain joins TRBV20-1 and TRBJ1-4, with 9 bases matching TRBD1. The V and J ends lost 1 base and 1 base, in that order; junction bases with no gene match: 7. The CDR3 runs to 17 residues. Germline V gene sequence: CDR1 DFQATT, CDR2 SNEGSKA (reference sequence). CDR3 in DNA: TGCAGTGCTAGAGGCATGGGACAGGGCTTAACTAATGAAAAACTGTTTTTT. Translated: CSARGMGQGLTNEKLFF.

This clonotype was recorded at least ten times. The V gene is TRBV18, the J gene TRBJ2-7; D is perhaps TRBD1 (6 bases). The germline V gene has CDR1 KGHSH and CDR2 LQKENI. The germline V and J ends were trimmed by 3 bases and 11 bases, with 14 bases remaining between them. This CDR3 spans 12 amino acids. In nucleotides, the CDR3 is TGTGCCAGCTCACCTTTGACAGGTGAGAAGTACTTC. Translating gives CASSPLTGEKYF.

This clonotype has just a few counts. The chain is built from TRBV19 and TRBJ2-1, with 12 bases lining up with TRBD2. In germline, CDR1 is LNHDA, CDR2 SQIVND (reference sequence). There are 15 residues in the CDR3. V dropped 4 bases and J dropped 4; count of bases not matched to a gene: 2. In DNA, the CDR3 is TGTGCCAGTAGTACAACTAGCGGGGGGTACAATGAGCAGTTCTTC. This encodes CASSTTSGGYNEQFF.